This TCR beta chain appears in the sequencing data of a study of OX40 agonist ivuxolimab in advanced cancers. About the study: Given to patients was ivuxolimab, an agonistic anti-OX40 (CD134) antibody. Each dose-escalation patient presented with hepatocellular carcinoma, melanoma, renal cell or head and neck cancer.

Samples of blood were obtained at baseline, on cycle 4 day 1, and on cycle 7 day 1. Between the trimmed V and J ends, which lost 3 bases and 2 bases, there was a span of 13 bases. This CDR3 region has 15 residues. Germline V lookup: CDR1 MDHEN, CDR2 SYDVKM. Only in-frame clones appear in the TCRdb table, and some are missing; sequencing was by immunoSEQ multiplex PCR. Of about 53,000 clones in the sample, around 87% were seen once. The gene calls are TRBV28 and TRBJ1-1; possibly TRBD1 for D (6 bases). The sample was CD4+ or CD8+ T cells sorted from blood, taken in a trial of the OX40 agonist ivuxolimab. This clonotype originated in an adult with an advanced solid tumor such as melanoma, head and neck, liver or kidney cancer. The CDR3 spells CASSLGTPINTEAFF. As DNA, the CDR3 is TGTGCCAGCAGTTTGGGGACACCCATCAACACTGAAGCTTTCTTT.